The entry that follows covers one T cell receptor beta chain sequence. Its target is unknown. The record originates from a study of T cell responses to AZD1222 COVID-19 vaccine. The study's findings and limits: After two AZD1222 doses, spike-specific TCR breadth and depth rose versus day 0.

Libraries were prepared by immunoSEQ multiplex PCR; TCRdb keeps only in-frame clonotypes and omits some of them. The sample gives roughly 110,000 clones, about four fifths of which show up once; around 9.9% is in the top ten. In germline, CDR1 is DFQATT, CDR2 SNEGSKA (reference sequence). CDR3 length: 20 amino acids. V shed 3 bases and J 1 base; nucleotides not matched to a gene: 15. The input for sequencing was peripheral blood, taken on day 0 of AZD1222 vaccination. The chain couples TRBV20-1 to TRBJ2-5; 15 bases line up with TRBD2. The receptor's source is an adult in good health. CDR3 DNA sequence: TGCAGTGCTAGTTTGCCCCCGGGACTAGCGGGAGGAGGTCCCCAAGAGACCCAGTACTTC. It specifies CSASLPPGLAGGGPQETQYF.